The clone carrying this T cell receptor beta chain is labeled as medium-sized. Its antigen is currently unknown. The read comes to an end 3 residues before the CDR3 does, leaving the germline J gene to fill in the end. Germline V lookup: CDR1 LNHDA, CDR2 SQIVND (reference sequence). The CDR3 consists of 15 residues. V was shortened by 4 bases and J by 2 bases, with 11 bases between the two germline ends. CVID and control samples used equivalent genomic DNA input. The table came from immunoSEQ multiplex PCR; TCRdb's copy has only in-frame clones and leaves some out. The table lists about 66,000 clones, with no singletons. These data originate in a study of T cell clonality in common variable immunodeficiency. Both groups were predominantly of Caucasian heritage. Study-wide findings and caveats: Fewer deletions and N-nucleotide insertions were reportedly seen in common variable immunodeficiency TCR beta sequences. TCRbeta clonality was increased in CVID versus healthy controls.

What was sequenced was peripheral blood mononuclear cells. The V gene is TRBV19, the J gene TRBJ2-2; D is ambiguous. The sequence was collected from a person aged 18-70 years in good health. The CDR3 loop reads CASSKTPSNTGELFF. Partial CDR3 DNA: TGTGCCAGTAGTAAGACACCTTCCAACACCGGGGAG.